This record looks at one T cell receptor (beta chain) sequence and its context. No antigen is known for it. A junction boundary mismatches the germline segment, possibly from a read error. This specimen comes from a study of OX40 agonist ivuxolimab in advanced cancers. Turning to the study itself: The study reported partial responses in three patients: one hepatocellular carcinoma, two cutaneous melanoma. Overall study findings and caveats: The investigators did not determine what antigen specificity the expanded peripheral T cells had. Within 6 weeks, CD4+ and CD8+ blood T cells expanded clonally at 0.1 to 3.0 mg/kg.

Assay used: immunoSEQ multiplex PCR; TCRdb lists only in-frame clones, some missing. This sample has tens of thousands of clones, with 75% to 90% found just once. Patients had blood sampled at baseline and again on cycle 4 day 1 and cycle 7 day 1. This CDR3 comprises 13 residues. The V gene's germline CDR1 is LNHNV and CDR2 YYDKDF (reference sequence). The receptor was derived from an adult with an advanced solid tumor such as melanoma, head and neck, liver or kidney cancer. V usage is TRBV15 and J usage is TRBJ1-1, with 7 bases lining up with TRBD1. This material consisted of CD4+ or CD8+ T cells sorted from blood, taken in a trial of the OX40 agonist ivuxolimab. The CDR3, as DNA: TGTGCCACCGGCAGACAGGGTGGGACTGAAGCTTTCTTT. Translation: CATGRQGGTEAFF. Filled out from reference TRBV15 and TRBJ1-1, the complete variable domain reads DAMVIQNPRYQVTQFGKPVTLSCSQTLNHNVMYWYQQKSSQAPKLLFHYYDKDFNNEADTPDNFQSRRPNTSFCFLDIRSPGLGDTAMYLCATGRQGGTEAFFGQGTRLTVV.